This TCR beta chain derives from a study of T cell responses to AZD1222 COVID-19 vaccine. TCRdb's copy holds only in-frame clones and misses some; the assay was immunoSEQ multiplex PCR. The sample has about 150,000 clones; 90% to 95% are singletons. Unmatched junction bases numbered 6, after V lost 0 bases and J lost 4 bases. The CDR3 spans 16 residues. Germline CDR1 reads SGDLS; CDR2 reads YYNGEE. Worth noting for this clone: Its target is unknown.

General study findings and limits: Seropositive AZD1222 recipients at baseline numbered only 5 to 7.

The sequence was obtained from an adult who received the AZD1222 COVID-19 vaccine. The sequencing here drew on peripheral blood, taken 28 days after the second AZD1222 dose. This rearrangement joins TRBV9 to TRBJ2-7; TRBD2 aligns across 11 bases. In DNA form, the CDR3 reads TGTGCCAGCAGCGTAGAAGAGGGACTAGCGGTTTACGAGCAGTACTTC. The encoded protein is CASSVEEGLAVYEQYF.